The rows below give T cell receptor beta chains drawn from one sample of a study of cytomegalovirus exposure and HLA in healthy donors. Clones were sequenced by immunoSEQ multiplex PCR, and TCRdb holds only the in-frame ones, with some missing. The sample shows 140,000 to 150,000 clones, roughly 80% of them seen only once. Sequenced material: PBMCs. These receptors came from a man in his forties in good health and CMV-seronegative. Each CDR3 is given with its conserved first and last residue. Clone size is stated in some rows and not others, as once, few, many or a class when expanded.

TRBV5-1 | . | CASSLDGLDQETQYF
TRBV18 | few | CASSPDDSRSSYEQYF
TRBV7-9 | . | CASSSGDRGLNQPQHF
TRBV28 | . | CASSTQGPTYEQYF
TRBV5-8 | few | CASGLRRHQPQHF
TRBV19 | few | CASSKGINTEAFF
TRBV5-4 | . | CASSPSSGVLGEQYF
TRBV6-6 | . | CASSYPQQAPYGYTF
TRBV28 | . | CASSSQSRSGYTF
TRBV2 | . | CASKDTPYEQYF
TRBV4-1 | many | CASSQGRVGKRTEAFF
TRBV7-9 | few | CASSLGSGQTHEKLFF
TRBV11-2 | . | CASSLGPTGLGNTIYF